The subject of this entry is one T cell receptor beta chain. This clonotype was found many times. Its antigen is unknown. Base qualities are missing; no much larger clone stands one base away. Receptor amplification or capture employed PCR. TCRdb names Illumina HiSeq 2500 as the instrument used. TCR libraries were prepared with molecular barcoding, using unique molecular identifiers to normalize TCRbeta repertoire quantification. TCRdb reran the public reads through fastp at Q25 and MiXCR, keeping productive beta chains. Records with the same CDR3 protein are collapsed into one entry carrying the most frequent genes and DNA. The sample data list about 200,000 distinct CDR3 sequences, and around 7% of these were observed just once. The biggest ten clones account for 5.5% of the sample. This sample was included in a study of T-cell reconstitution after alpha-beta-depleted transplantation in children (dated by TCRdb to about 2016). A note on the overall study: Using TCR repertoire profiling, the study quantitatively followed how T-cell immune reconstitution unfolded in children after TCRalphabeta/CD19-depleted allogeneic hematopoietic cell transplantation.

The treatment or condition label corresponds to: allogeneic hematopoietic cell transplantation with graft depleted of TCRalphabeta T cells and CD19 B cells. The transplant recipients were children given TCRalphabeta/CD19-depleted allogeneic hematopoietic cell grafts. Here is what the overall study found, with its caveats: The apparently early recovery of alphabetaT-cell counts about two months after transplant reportedly depended on only several hundred rapidly expanded clones that came from non-depleted graft cells. Over subsequent months, a decline in hyperexpanded clone frequencies was noted, and after one year, T-cell counts and TCRbeta diversity were mostly ascribed to newly produced T cells. The high TCRbeta diversity at day 60 in some patients was ascribed to recipient T cells and intrathymic progenitors that had survived conditioning.

V was cut back by 4 bases and J by 3 bases, leaving a gap of 14 bases between them. The CDR3 covers 15 residues, taking in both the cysteine and the phenylalanine. The read is trimmed to its CDR3 DNA, 45 bases read in frame from base 1. CDR1 and CDR2 (SEHNR, FQNEAQ) derive from the germline V gene (reference sequence). The clonotype comes from a boy between 2 and 10 years old with acute lymphoblastic leukemia, due to receive a stem cell transplant. The chain employs TRBV7-9 and TRBJ2-3; the D gene is perhaps TRBD2, on 6 matching bases. This sample comprised PBMCs, obtained before TCRalphabeta/CD19-depleted stem cell transplant. CDR3 region: CASSSTPGVTDTQYF. The sequenced DNA: TGTGCCAGCAGCTCTACCCCGGGGGTTACAGATACGCAGTATTTT. The reference TRBV7-9 and TRBJ2-3 proteins fill in what lies around the CDR3, so the full variable domain reads DTGVSQNPRHKITKRGQNVTFRCDPISEHNRLYWYRQTLGQGPEFLTYFQNEAQLEKSRLLSDRFSAERPKGSFSTLEIQRTEQGDSAMYLCASSSTPGVTDTQYFGPGTRLTVL.